A single sample gave rise to the 21 T cell receptor beta chains below, sequenced in a study of T cell responses to AZD1222 COVID-19 vaccine. Data came from immunoSEQ multiplex PCR; TCRdb stores just in-frame clones and leaves some out. Found here are approximately 88,000 clones, roughly nine tenths of them singletons; the top ten hold 5% to 5.5%. The specimen comprised peripheral blood, sampled on day 0 of AZD1222 vaccination. The receptors shown here come from an adult in good health.

This clone showed up just once. This chain connects TRBV7-6 to TRBJ2-1; D uncertain. The CDR3 loop spans 13 amino acids. The germline V gene encodes CDR1 SGHVS and CDR2 FNYEAQ. Trimming cost V 4 bases and J 4 bases, with 8 bases left between them. CDR3 DNA: TGTGCCAGCAGCTCCGCCAGGTACAATGAGCAGTTCTTC. This translates into CASSSARYNEQFF.

The chain is built from TRBV12-5 and TRBJ2-1; D unclear. Germline CDR1 reads LGHNT; CDR2 reads FRNRAP. CDR3 size: 13 residues. Trimming removed 5 bases at V and 4 bases at J, with 9 bases between. The CDR3 loop reads CASGVSSYNEQFF. The CDR3 DNA reads as TGTGCTAGTGGTGTCTCATCATACAATGAGCAGTTCTTC. The full variable domain, with the rest looked up from reference TRBV12-5 and TRBJ2-1, is DARVTQTPRHKVTEMGQEVTMRCQPILGHNTVFWYRQTMMQGLELLAYFRNRAPLDDSGMPKDRFSAEMPDATLATLKIQPSEPRDSAVYFCASGVSSYNEQFFGPGTRLTVL.

V and J are TRBV7-2 and TRBJ2-2; no clear D gene. CDR1 is SGHTA, CDR2 FQGNSA, per germline. The CDR3 consists of 15 residues. Trimming took 3 bases from V and 2 from J, leaving 10 bases between them. CDR3 sequence reads: CASSFRQPNTGELFF. In DNA form, the CDR3 reads TGTGCCAGCAGCTTTCGGCAGCCCAACACCGGGGAGCTGTTTTTT.

This chain uses TRBV6-4 with TRBJ2-2; D might be TRBD2 (5 bases). The V and J ends lost 0 bases and 3 bases respectively, with 11 bases between them. The CDR3 contains 16 residues. Per germline, CDR1 MRHNA and CDR2 SNTAGT. For the CDR3, the DNA is TGTGCCAGCAGTGACTCGATAGCGTCCCACACCGGGGAGCTGTTTTTT. Its protein product is CASSDSIASHTGELFF.

The J gene is TRBJ1-6, the V gene TRBV7-8; no reliable D call. From germline, CDR1 is SGHVS and CDR2 FQNEAQ. There are 14 residues in the CDR3. The V end lost 3 bases, the J end lost 7 bases, and 10 bases lay between the germline ends. The chain's CDR3 is CASSLEGNNSPLHF. The CDR3 DNA sequence: TGTGCCAGCAGCTTGGAGGGCAACAATTCACCCCTCCACTTT.

The chain links TRBV27 to TRBJ2-1; 16 bases map to TRBD2. The CDR3 has 19 amino acids. CDR1 MNHEY and CDR2 SMNVEV come from the germline V gene (reference sequence). The junction had 12 bases not matched to a gene; V was cut back by 4 bases and J by 6 bases. This CDR3 is CASSSPGTSGRAWFNEQFF. The CDR3 DNA is TGTGCCAGCAGTTCCCCCGGGACTAGCGGGAGGGCCTGGTTCAATGAGCAGTTCTTC.

The chain has TRBV30 and TRBJ2-1, with no clear D. This CDR3 contains 14 residues. The V and J ends lost 1 base and 4 bases respectively, with 11 bases between them. Germline loops: CDR1 GTSNPN, CDR2 SVGIG (reference sequence). In DNA, the CDR3 is TGTGCCTGGAGTGGACCCCCCTCGTACAATGAGCAGTTCTTC. Protein sequence: CAWSGPPSYNEQFF.

This chain uses TRBV4-2 with TRBJ1-5; D is possibly TRBD1 (5 bases). This CDR3 has 15 residues. Germline V CDR1 and CDR2: LGHNA, YNFKEQ. V lost 8 bases and J 3 bases, leaving 17 bases between the germline ends. CDR3 in amino acids: CASGYPGRDNQPQHF. Written as DNA, the CDR3 is TGTGCCAGCGGATATCCAGGGCGGGACAATCAGCCCCAGCATTTT.

CDR3 protein: CASSFFRPGTGDENTIYF. In nucleotides, the CDR3 is TGTGCCAGCAGCTTTTTTCGTCCCGGGACAGGGGACGAAAACACCATATATTTT. The chain uses TRBV7-8 and TRBJ1-3, with TRBD1 identical over 10 bases. Germline CDR1 is SGHVS and CDR2 is FQNEAQ. The CDR3 has 18 amino acids. Trimming at V came to 3 bases and at J to 6 bases, leaving 14 bases not matched to a gene. Using reference TRBV7-8 and TRBJ1-3 for the parts outside the CDR3, the full variable domain is GAGVSQSPRYKVAKRGQDVALRCDPISGHVSLFWYQQALGQGPEFLTYFQNEAQLDKSGLPSDRFFAERPEGSVSTLKIQRTQQEDSAVYLCASSFFRPGTGDENTIYFGEGSWLTVV.

The chain combines TRBV10-3 with TRBJ2-2; TRBD2 aligns across 14 bases. V shed 4 bases and J 6 bases; nucleotides not matched to a gene: 7. In germline, CDR1 is ENHRY, CDR2 SYGVKD. The CDR3 totals 17 residues. The chain's CDR3 is CAISAAGLAGVAGELFF. In DNA form, the CDR3 reads TGTGCCATCAGTGCCGCGGGACTAGCGGGAGTTGCCGGGGAGCTGTTTTTT.

The V call is TRBV19, the J call TRBJ2-6, with a possible D match to TRBD1 (5 bases). V gave up 3 bases and J gave up 2 bases, with 11 bases separating them. Looked up from germline, CDR1 is LNHDA and CDR2 is SQIVND (reference sequence). The CDR3 covers 16 residues. The CDR3 DNA reads TGTGCCAGTAGTATCGACAGTTACCCTGGGGCCAACGTCCTGACTTTC. Translating it yields CASSIDSYPGANVLTF.

This clone was seen a handful of times. The chain has TRBV6-4 and TRBJ2-3, with 8 bases identical to TRBD2. The germline V gene encodes CDR1 MRHNA and CDR2 SNTAGT. The CDR3 extends over 15 amino acids. The V and J ends lost 2 bases and 1 base, in that order; junction bases with no gene match: 2. The CDR3 here is CASSDGSGGTDTQYF. CDR3 in DNA: TGTGCCAGCAGTGACGGTAGCGGGGGCACAGATACGCAGTATTTT.

The gene calls are TRBV2 and TRBJ2-5; 11 bases match TRBD1. V gave up 6 bases and J gave up 4 bases; unmatched junction bases: 4. This CDR3 spans 14 amino acids. Germline V gives CDR1 SNHLY, CDR2 FYNNEI. CDR3 in amino acids: CASRRTGGGETQYF. CDR3 sequence (DNA): TGTGCCAGCAGAAGGACAGGGGGCGGAGAGACCCAGTACTTC.

The chain employs TRBV5-1 and TRBJ2-7; 8 bases align to TRBD1. Germline trimming cut 3 bases from V and 6 bases from J; bases unmatched to any gene: 5. CDR1 is SGHRS and CDR2 is YFSETQ in the germline V gene. This CDR3 comprises 13 residues. The CDR3 loop reads CASSWGTGREQYF. The DNA for the CDR3 is TGCGCCAGCAGCTGGGGGACAGGACGCGAGCAGTACTTC.

The chain is built from TRBV6-1 and TRBJ2-7; no definite D call. V dropped 2 bases and J dropped 1 base, with 9 bases sitting between them. Germline lookup yields CDR1 MNHNS and CDR2 SASEGT. The CDR3 totals 14 residues. The CDR3 spells CASSEPEGSYEQYF. DNA for the CDR3: TGTGCCAGCAGTGAACCCGAAGGGTCCTACGAGCAGTACTTC.

The chain joins TRBV28 to TRBJ1-2; 8 positions agree with TRBD1. CDR1 and CDR2 from the germline V gene are MDHEN and SYDVKM. V was clipped by 5 bases and J by 5 bases; unmatched bases: 4. The CDR3 runs to 13 residues. As DNA, the CDR3 is TGTGCCAGCAGTGAACAGGGGGAGTATGGCTACACCTTC. Amino acids: CASSEQGEYGYTF.

This clone occurred once. The rearrangement joins TRBV24-1 to TRBJ1-1; TRBD1 matches at 9 bases. The V segment lost 7 bases and the J segment 3 bases; nucleotides outside the gene matches: 11. The CDR3 is 16 amino acids. CDR1 and CDR2 from the germline V gene are KGHDR and SFDVKD. CDR3 region: CATSSRDRVSDTEAFF. CDR3 nucleotides: TGTGCCACCAGCTCCCGGGACAGGGTTTCAGACACTGAAGCTTTCTTT.

The V gene is TRBV2, the J gene TRBJ1-1, with 8 nucleotides matching TRBD1. The V gene's germline CDR1 is SNHLY and CDR2 FYNNEI. V was pared by 4 bases and J by 4 bases, with 5 bases of the junction left unmatched. The CDR3 totals 14 residues. The CDR3 DNA follows: TGTGCCAGCAGTGTCCTCAGGGGGCGCACTGAAGCTTTCTTT. It translates to CASSVLRGRTEAFF.

The chain employs TRBV2 and TRBJ2-1; 9 bases are shared with TRBD2. Germline V gene sequence: CDR1 SNHLY, CDR2 FYNNEI. Trimming cost V 4 bases and J 15 bases; bases outside gene matches: 7. This CDR3 is built from 12 residues. The CDR3 nucleotides read TGTGCCAGCAGTGTGTTAGCGGGAGTTGGGTTCTTC. Its protein product is CASSVLAGVGFF.

This clone was recorded only once. A read error may account for a junction end that differs from germline. This sequence joins TRBV10-1 and TRBJ1-5; D remains unclear. The CDR3 covers 17 residues. CDR1 WNHNN and CDR2 SYGVQD come from the germline V gene (reference sequence). CDR3: CPSRPRVKRVDCQPQHF. Written as DNA, the CDR3 is TGCCCCAGCAGACCACGGGTGAAACGGGTGGATTGTCAGCCCCAGCATTTT.

This sequence joins TRBV28 and TRBJ2-7; D assignment may be TRBD1 or TRBD2 (5 bases each). The germline V and J ends were trimmed by 5 bases and 6 bases, with 14 bases remaining between them. Looked up from germline, CDR1 is MDHEN and CDR2 is SYDVKM. The CDR3 is 13 residues long. This chain's CDR3 is CASSLKPGGEQYF. CDR3 bases: TGTGCCAGCAGTCTCAAACCTGGGGGCGAGCAGTACTTC.